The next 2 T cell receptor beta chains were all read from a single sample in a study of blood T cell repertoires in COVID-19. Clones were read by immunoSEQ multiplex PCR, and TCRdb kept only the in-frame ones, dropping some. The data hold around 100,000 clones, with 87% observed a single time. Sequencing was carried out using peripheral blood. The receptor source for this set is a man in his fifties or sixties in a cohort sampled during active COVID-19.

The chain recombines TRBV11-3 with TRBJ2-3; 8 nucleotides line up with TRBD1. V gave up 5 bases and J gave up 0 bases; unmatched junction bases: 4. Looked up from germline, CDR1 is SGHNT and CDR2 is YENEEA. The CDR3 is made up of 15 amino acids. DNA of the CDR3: TGTGCCAGCAGCCCAGGGGGCTTGAGCACAGATACGCAGTATTTT. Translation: CASSPGGLSTDTQYF.

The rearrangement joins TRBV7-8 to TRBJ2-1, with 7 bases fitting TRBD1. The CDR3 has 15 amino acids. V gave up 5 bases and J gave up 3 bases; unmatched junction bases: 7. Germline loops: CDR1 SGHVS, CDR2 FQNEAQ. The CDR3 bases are TGTGCCAGCAGCAATGCCCGGACAGGCTACAATGAGCAGTTCTTC. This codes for CASSNARTGYNEQFF.